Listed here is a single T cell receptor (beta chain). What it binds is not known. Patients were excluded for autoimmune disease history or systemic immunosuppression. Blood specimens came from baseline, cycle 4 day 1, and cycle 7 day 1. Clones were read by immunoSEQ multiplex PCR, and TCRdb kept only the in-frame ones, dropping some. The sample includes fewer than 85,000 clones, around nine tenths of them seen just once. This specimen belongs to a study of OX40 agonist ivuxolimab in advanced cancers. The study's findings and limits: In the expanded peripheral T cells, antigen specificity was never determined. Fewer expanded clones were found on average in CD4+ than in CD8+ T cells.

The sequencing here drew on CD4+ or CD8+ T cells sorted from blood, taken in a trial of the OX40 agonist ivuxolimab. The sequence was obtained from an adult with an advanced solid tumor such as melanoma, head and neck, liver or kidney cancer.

For the CDR3, the DNA is TGTGCCAGCAGCGCGATCGAGGACACTGAAGCTTTCTTT. Its protein product is CASSAIEDTEAFF. J is TRBJ1-1 and V is TRBV2, with D unclear. The length of the CDR3 is 13 residues. Trimming cost V 6 bases and J 3 bases, with 11 bases left between them. Germline assignment: CDR1 SNHLY and CDR2 FYNNEI.